This TCR beta chain comes out of a study of T cell responses to AZD1222 COVID-19 vaccine. This CDR3 is 13 amino acids long. Germline V gene lookup returns CDR1 SGHDT and CDR2 YYEEEE. V trimming: 1 base; J trimming: 5 bases; junction bases outside the gene matches: 2. TCRdb's copy holds only in-frame clones and misses some; the assay was immunoSEQ multiplex PCR. The table has around 150,000 clones, 92% seen once. The chain combines TRBV5-6 with TRBJ2-5; 7 bases agree with TRBD2. This material consisted of peripheral blood, taken 28 days after the second AZD1222 dose. The sequence came from an adult who received the AZD1222 COVID-19 vaccine. The CDR3 spells CASSLPAGETQYF. CDR3 in DNA: TGTGCCAGCAGCTTGCCAGCGGGGGAGACCCAGTACTTC.